These T cell receptor beta chains were read from a single sample in a study of cytomegalovirus exposure and HLA in healthy donors. This table comes from immunoSEQ multiplex PCR, and its TCRdb copy is limited to in-frame clones, with some not included. The sample holds approximately 140,000 clones, roughly 80% seen once. Material for sequencing was PBMCs. These TCRs come from a man aged 35 to 55 in good health and CMV-seronegative. CDR3s include the opening cysteine and the closing phenylalanine or tryptophan. Fields, in order: D gene, J gene, clone size, V gene, CDR3 DNA, CDR3 protein. D genes are given only for firm matches. Size is omitted from some rows. Given values are once, few, many or a class for expanded clones.

-	TRBJ1-6	-	TRBV30	TGTGCCTGGAGGACACCAGGGGTTTCGTATAATTCACCCCTCCACTTT	CAWRTPGVSYNSPLHF
-	TRBJ1-1	-	TRBV4-3	TGCGCCAGCAGCCAAGTGGTTGGGACTACTGAAGCTTTCTTT	CASSQVVGTTEAFF
-	TRBJ1-5	few	TRBV5-5	TGTGCCAGCAGCTTGTTAACAGTGAGTCAGCCCCAGCATTTT	CASSLLTVSQPQHF
-	TRBJ2-1	-	TRBV11-3	TGTGCCAGCAGCGTTACCCCCGGTGAGCAGTTCTTC	CASSVTPGEQFF
-	TRBJ1-2	-	TRBV27	TGTGCCAGCAGAGACAGGCGGCGAGGGGGCTACACCTTC	CASRDRRRGGYTF
TRBD1	TRBJ1-1	-	TRBV9	TGTGCCAGCAGCGTAGATGGGACAGCTGCTTTCTTT	CASSVDGTAAFF
-	TRBJ2-3	-	TRBV9	TGTGCCAGCAGCGTAGGAGGGGGGGGTGCGGGGACAGATACGCAGTATTTT	CASSVGGGGAGTDTQYF
TRBD1	TRBJ1-1	-	TRBV5-1	TGCGCCAGCAGCCGGCAACCGGGACAGGTTTGGCAGGGAGCTTTCTTT	CASSRQPGQVWQGAFF
TRBD1	TRBJ2-7	-	TRBV5-1	TGCGCCAGCAGCTCGGGACAGACCGCCTACGAGCAGTACTTC	CASSSGQTAYEQYF
TRBD1	TRBJ2-7	-	TRBV5-1	TGCGCCAGCAGCGCCTATACAGGGGGCGATTTTGTCTACGAGCAGTACTTC	CASSAYTGGDFVYEQYF
TRBD1	TRBJ2-7	-	TRBV6-1	TGTGCCAGCAGTGACCGATCAAGGGACAGCTACACCTACGAGCAGTACTTC	CASSDRSRDSYTYEQYF
-	TRBJ1-4	-	TRBV7-9	TGTGCCAGCAGCTTATCACAGACTAATGAAAAACTGTTTTTT	CASSLSQTNEKLFF
-	TRBJ1-2	once	TRBV9	TGTGCCAGCAGCGTAGGAGGGTCGGATGGCTACACCTTC	CASSVGGSDGYTF
-	TRBJ2-5	-	TRBV2	TGTGCCAGCGGCCGGACCGGGGTCGGGGAGACCCAGTACTTC	CASGRTGVGETQYF
TRBD1	TRBJ2-2	-	TRBV10-3	TGTGCCATCAGTGAGTGGCAGGGGGCTGGCGGGGAGCTGTTTTTT	CAISEWQGAGGELFF
-	TRBJ2-3	-	TRBV7-8	TGTGCCAGCAGCTTGCGGGACCCTGCGTTTGGTACGCAGTATTTT	CASSLRDPAFGTQYF
-	TRBJ1-5	-	TRBV7-9	TGTGCCAGCAGCCCCGGCAGTCCGGGAAAACGTGGCAATCAGCCCCAGCATTTT	CASSPGSPGKRGNQPQHF
TRBD2	TRBJ2-3	-	TRBV7-2	TGTGCCAGCAGCTTACAGAGACTAGCGGGGGGCCGAGATACGCAGTATTTT	CASSLQRLAGGRDTQYF
-	TRBJ1-2	-	TRBV14	TGTGCCAGCAGCCAAGGAGTTGGGACAATCGGCTATGGCTACACCTTC	CASSQGVGTIGYGYTF
-	TRBJ1-5	-	TRBV30	TGTGCCTGGAGAAGACCAGGGGAAGGGCAGCCCCAGCATTTT	CAWRRPGEGQPQHF
-	TRBJ2-1	-	TRBV6-5	TGTGCCAGCAGAAAGGAGGGTGGAGGGGAGCAGTTCTTC	CASRKEGGGEQFF
-	TRBJ2-5	-	TRBV6-4	TGTGCCAGCAGTCAGGGGTCTGGGGAGACCCAGTACTTC	CASSQGSGETQYF
-	TRBJ1-5	few	TRBV5-1	TGCGCCAGCAGCTTATATAGCAATCAGCCCCAGCATTTT	CASSLYSNQPQHF
TRBD2	TRBJ2-3	-	TRBV7-3	TGTGCCAGCAGCCCTAAAGCGGGAACAGATACGCAGTATTTT	CASSPKAGTDTQYF
TRBD1	TRBJ1-2	-	TRBV28	TGTGCCAGCAGGTTACAGGGGCTGTCCGGCTACACCTTC	CASRLQGLSGYTF
-	TRBJ1-3	few	TRBV5-6	TGTGCCAGCAGCTTGTGGGACAAAGCCTACTCTGGAAACACCATATATTTT	CASSLWDKAYSGNTIYF
TRBD1	TRBJ1-5	-	TRBV28	TGTGCCAGCAGAATTGACAGGGCGATGTATCCGGTTCGTCAGCCCCAGCATTTT	CASRIDRAMYPVRQPQHF
TRBD1	TRBJ1-1	few	TRBV5-8	TGTGCCAGCAGCCAACGGACAGGGAACACTGAAGCTTTCTTT	CASSQRTGNTEAFF
-	TRBJ1-5	-	TRBV25-1	TGTGCCAGCAGCGGAGGTTCCTTGGGAGTACATAGCAATCAGCCCCAGCATTTT	CASSGGSLGVHSNQPQHF
TRBD1	TRBJ2-3	-	TRBV25-1	TGTGCCAGCAGTGAATTAGGGACAGGGGGGCCAGATACGCAGTATTTT	CASSELGTGGPDTQYF
TRBD1	TRBJ1-3	-	TRBV4-2	TGTGCCAGCAGCCCCCAAGGACAGGCAATCTCTGGAAACACCATATATTTT	CASSPQGQAISGNTIYF
TRBD1	TRBJ2-7	-	TRBV28	TGTGCCAGCAGTTTCTCGGACAGGGGACTGTACGAGCAGTACTTC	CASSFSDRGLYEQYF
TRBD2	TRBJ2-3	-	TRBV7-9	TGTGCCGGATCTAGCGGGGGGGACCTCACAGATACGCAGTATTTT	CAGSSGGDLTDTQYF
-	TRBJ1-5	-	TRBV5-6	TGTGCCAGCAGCTTGGGGACAAATCAGCCCCAGCATTTT	CASSLGTNQPQHF
-	TRBJ2-2	-	TRBV18	TGTGCCAGCTCACCGGGACACAGAATAGTTCACACCGGGGAGCTGTTTTTT	CASSPGHRIVHTGELFF
TRBD2	TRBJ2-7	-	TRBV6-1	TGTGCCAGCAGTGTTCCTAGCGGGGGTTACGAGCAGTACTTC	CASSVPSGGYEQYF
-	TRBJ1-1	-	TRBV28	TGTGCCAGCAATACGCCGGGGTTCCCCATGAACACTGAAGCTTTCTTT	CASNTPGFPMNTEAFF
TRBD2	TRBJ2-1	once	TRBV4-1	TGCGCCAGCAGCCAATTTATGAGCCTAGCGGGACACAATGAGCAGTTCTTC	CASSQFMSLAGHNEQFF
-	TRBJ1-4	-	TRBV5-8	TGTGCCAGCACCGACCGAGCGGGCAATGAAAAACTGTTTTTT	CASTDRAGNEKLFF
TRBD1	TRBJ2-7	few	TRBV6-1	TGTGCCAGCAGATGGACAGGTAGCTCCTACGAGCAGTACTTC	CASRWTGSSYEQYF
-	TRBJ2-7	-	TRBV11-2	TGTGCCAGCAGTTGGACTCAGGGGTACGAGCAGTACTTC	CASSWTQGYEQYF
-	TRBJ1-5	-	TRBV28	TGTGCCAGCAGTTTATTCCGGACAGAGAATAATCAGCCCCAGCATTTT	CASSLFRTENNQPQHF
TRBD2	TRBJ2-7	-	TRBV9	TGTGCCAGCAGCCTCGACTACGGGACTAGCGGGGGGAGGGGGCAGTACTTC	CASSLDYGTSGGRGQYF
TRBD1	TRBJ1-1	-	TRBV29-1	TGCAGCGTTGATACCGGGACAGGGCTCACTGAAGCTTTCTTT	CSVDTGTGLTEAFF
TRBD1	TRBJ1-2	-	TRBV19	TGTGCCAGTAGTGTCGACGGACAGGGGGCGCGGGGCTATGGCTACACCTTC	CASSVDGQGARGYGYTF
-	TRBJ2-2	-	TRBV6-1	TGTGCCAGCAGTGAAGCTTCTTCTACCGGGGAGCTGTTTTTT	CASSEASSTGELFF
-	TRBJ2-3	-	TRBV7-9	TGTGCCAGCAGCTTAATGTACACAGATACGCAGTATTTT	CASSLMYTDTQYF
TRBD1	TRBJ2-6	-	TRBV9	TGTGCCAGCAGCCCAGCGACAGGGGGCGGCTCTGGGGCCAACGTCCTGACTTTC	CASSPATGGGSGANVLTF
TRBD1	TRBJ1-2	-	TRBV7-2	TGTGCCAGCAGCCCCCGGGACAGGGTCTATGGCTACACCTTC	CASSPRDRVYGYTF
-	TRBJ1-4	-	TRBV11-3	TGTGCCAGCAGCTTTTCCCTCAGGCGGGCAACTAATGAAAAACTGTTTTTT	CASSFSLRRATNEKLFF
TRBD1	TRBJ1-1	few	TRBV6-5	TGTGCCAGCAGTCGGGACAGAATGAACACTGAAGCTTTCTTT	CASSRDRMNTEAFF
TRBD2	TRBJ2-1	-	TRBV5-4	TGTGCCAGCAGCTCACCTACTAGCGGGGGGGCGTCGGAGCAGTTCTTC	CASSSPTSGGASEQFF
-	TRBJ2-7	few	TRBV2	TGTGCCAGCAGTGCGCCAGGCGCCATATCCTACGAGCAGTACTTC	CASSAPGAISYEQYF
TRBD1	TRBJ2-1	-	TRBV9	TGTGCCAGCAGCTCACCGACAGGGGGATTTTACAATGAGCAGTTCTTC	CASSSPTGGFYNEQFF
-	TRBJ2-2	-	TRBV9	TGTGCCAGCAGCCCCCACTCATGGACACTTGCGAACACCGGGGAGCTGTTTTTT	CASSPHSWTLANTGELFF
TRBD2	TRBJ2-4	once	TRBV9	TGTGCCAGCAGCGGTAGCGGGGGCCCTCAAAACATTCAGTACTTC	CASSGSGGPQNIQYF
-	TRBJ2-2	-	TRBV5-1	TGCGCCAGCAGCTTGGACAGGAGTGGAGGGACCGGGGAGCTGTTTTTT	CASSLDRSGGTGELFF
-	TRBJ2-7	-	TRBV2	TGTGCCAGCAGTGGGACAGGAGGCCGGGGGCCCTACGAGCAGTACTTC	CASSGTGGRGPYEQYF
-	TRBJ1-3	-	TRBV5-5	TGTGCCAGCAGCTTGGGAGGCAGAGTAAACACCATATATTTT	CASSLGGRVNTIYF
-	TRBJ1-2	-	TRBV6-5	TGTGCCAGCAGAGAAATGGGCCGTTCGGGCTACACCTTC	CASREMGRSGYTF